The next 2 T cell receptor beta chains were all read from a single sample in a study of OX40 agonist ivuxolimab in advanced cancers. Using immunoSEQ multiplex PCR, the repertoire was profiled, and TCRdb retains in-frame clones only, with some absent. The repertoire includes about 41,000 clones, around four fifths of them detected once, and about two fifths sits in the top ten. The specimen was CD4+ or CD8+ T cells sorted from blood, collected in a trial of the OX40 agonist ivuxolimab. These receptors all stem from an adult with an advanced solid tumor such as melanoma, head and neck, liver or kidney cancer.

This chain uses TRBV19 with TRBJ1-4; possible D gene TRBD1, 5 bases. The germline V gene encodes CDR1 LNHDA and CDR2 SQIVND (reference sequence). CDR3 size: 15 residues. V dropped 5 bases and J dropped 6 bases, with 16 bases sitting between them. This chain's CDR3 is CASSGGAGGDEKLFF. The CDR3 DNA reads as TGTGCCAGTAGTGGCGGGGCCGGGGGGGATGAAAAACTGTTTTTT.

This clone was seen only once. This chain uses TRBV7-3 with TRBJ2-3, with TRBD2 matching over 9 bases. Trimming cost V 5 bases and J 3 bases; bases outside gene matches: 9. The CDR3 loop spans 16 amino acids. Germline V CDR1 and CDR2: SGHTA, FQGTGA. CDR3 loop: CASSPGLAGRTDTQYF. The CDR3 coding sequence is TGTGCCAGCAGCCCGGGGCTAGCGGGGCGGACAGATACGCAGTATTTT.